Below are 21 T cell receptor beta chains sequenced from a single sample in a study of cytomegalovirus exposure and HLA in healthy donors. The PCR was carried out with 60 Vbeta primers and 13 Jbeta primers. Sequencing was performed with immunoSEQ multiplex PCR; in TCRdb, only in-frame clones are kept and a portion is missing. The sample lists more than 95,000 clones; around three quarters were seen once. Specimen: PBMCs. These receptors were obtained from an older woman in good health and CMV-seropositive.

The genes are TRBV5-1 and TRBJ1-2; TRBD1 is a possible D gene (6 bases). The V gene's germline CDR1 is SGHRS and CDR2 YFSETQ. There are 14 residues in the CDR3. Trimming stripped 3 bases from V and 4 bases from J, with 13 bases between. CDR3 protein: CASSWGGGLYGYTF. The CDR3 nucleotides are TGCGCCAGCAGCTGGGGCGGGGGCCTCTATGGCTACACCTTC.

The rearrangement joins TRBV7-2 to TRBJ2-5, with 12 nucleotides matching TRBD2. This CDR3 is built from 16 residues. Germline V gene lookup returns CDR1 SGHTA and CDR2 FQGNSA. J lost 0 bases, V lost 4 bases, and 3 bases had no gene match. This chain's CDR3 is CASSSGTSGYQETQYF. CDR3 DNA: TGTGCCAGCAGCTCGGGGACTAGCGGGTACCAAGAGACCCAGTACTTC.

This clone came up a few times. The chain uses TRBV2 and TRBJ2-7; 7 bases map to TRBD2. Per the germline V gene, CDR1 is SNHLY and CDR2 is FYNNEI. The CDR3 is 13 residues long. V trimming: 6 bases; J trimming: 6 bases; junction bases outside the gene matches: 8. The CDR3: CASSSLWEGEQYF. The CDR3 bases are TGTGCCAGCAGCTCCTTGTGGGAGGGCGAGCAGTACTTC.

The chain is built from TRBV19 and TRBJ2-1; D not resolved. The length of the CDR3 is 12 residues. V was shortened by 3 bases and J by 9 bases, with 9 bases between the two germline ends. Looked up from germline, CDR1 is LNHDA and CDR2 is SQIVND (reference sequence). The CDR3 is CASSMRFGEQFF. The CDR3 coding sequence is TGTGCCAGTAGTATGAGGTTTGGTGAGCAGTTCTTC.

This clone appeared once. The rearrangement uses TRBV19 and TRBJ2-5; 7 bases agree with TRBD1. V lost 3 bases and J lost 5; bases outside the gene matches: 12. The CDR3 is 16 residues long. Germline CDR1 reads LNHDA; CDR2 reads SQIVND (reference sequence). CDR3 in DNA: TGTGCCAGTAGTATCCAAATTGACAGGGTAGGGGAGACCCAGTACTTC. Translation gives CASSIQIDRVGETQYF.

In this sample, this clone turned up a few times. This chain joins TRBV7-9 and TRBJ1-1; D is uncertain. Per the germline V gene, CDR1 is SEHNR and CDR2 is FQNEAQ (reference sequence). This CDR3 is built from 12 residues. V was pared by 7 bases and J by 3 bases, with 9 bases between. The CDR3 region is CASTHGDTEAFF. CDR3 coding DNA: TGTGCCAGCACGCACGGTGACACTGAAGCTTTCTTT.

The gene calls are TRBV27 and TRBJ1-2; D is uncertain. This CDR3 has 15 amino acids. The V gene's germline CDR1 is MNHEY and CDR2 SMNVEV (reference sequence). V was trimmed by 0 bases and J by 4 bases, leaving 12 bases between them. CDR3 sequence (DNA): TGTGCCAGCAGTTTATCTCCAGGCCGCCCCTATGGCTACACCTTC. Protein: CASSLSPGRPYGYTF.

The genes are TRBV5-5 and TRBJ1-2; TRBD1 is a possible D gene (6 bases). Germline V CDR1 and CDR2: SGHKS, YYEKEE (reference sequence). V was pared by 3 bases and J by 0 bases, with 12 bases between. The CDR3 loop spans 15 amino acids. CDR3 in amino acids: CASSSRTATNYGYTF. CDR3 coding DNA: TGTGCCAGCAGCTCCCGGACAGCCACTAACTATGGCTACACCTTC.

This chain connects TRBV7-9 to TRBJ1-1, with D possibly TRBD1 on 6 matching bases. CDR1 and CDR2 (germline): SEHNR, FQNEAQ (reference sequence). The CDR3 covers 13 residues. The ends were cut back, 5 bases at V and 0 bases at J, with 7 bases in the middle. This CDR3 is CASSRTVNTEAFF. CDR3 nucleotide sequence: TGTGCCAGCAGCCGGACAGTGAACACTGAAGCTTTCTTT.

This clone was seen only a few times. The CDR3 DNA reads as TGTGCCAGCAGCGTACAGGGTGTAAGCGGCTATGGCTACACCTTC. Translation: CASSVQGVSGYGYTF. The V call is TRBV14, the J call TRBJ1-2; a possible D gene is TRBD1 (6 bases). Trimming cost V 5 bases and J 4 bases, with 17 bases left between them. Germline values: CDR1 SGHDN, CDR2 FVKESK. The CDR3 has 15 residues.

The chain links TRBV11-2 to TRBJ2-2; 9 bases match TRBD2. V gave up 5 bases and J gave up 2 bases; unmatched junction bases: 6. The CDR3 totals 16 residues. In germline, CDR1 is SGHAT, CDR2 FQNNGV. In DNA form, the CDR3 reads TGTGCCAGCAGCCCAGCTAGCGGGGTTAACACCGGGGAGCTGTTTTTT. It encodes CASSPASGVNTGELFF.

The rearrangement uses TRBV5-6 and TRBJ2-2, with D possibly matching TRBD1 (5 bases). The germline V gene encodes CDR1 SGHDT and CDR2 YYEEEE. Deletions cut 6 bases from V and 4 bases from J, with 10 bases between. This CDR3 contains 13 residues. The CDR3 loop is CASKNQGTGELFF. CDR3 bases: TGTGCCAGCAAAAATCAGGGCACCGGGGAGCTGTTTTTT.

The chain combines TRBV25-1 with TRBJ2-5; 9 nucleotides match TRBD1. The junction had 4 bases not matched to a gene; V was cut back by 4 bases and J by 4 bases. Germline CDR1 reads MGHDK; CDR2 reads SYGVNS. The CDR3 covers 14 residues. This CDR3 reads CASSVTGGGETQYF. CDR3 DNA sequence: TGTGCCAGCAGTGTCACAGGGGGCGGAGAGACCCAGTACTTC.

The CDR3 bases are TGCGCCAGCAGCTTCAAGGGACAGAGACTCACCTTC. Amino acids: CASSFKGQRLTF. The chain employs TRBV5-1 and TRBJ1-2; 7 bases align to TRBD1. The junction had 8 bases not matched to a gene; V was cut back by 2 bases and J by 13 bases. CDR1 and CDR2 (germline): SGHRS, YFSETQ. This CDR3 contains 12 residues.

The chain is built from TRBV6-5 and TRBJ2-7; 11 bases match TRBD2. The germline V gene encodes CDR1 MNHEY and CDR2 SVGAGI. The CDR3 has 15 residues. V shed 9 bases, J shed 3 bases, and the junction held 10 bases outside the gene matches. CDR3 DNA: TGTGCCAGGGGGTTAGCGGGGGGGACTGGCTACGAGCAGTACTTC. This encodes CARGLAGGTGYEQYF.

CDR3 in DNA: TGTGCCTGGAGTAAGGACAGGATCAATCAGCCCCAGCATTTT. Protein product: CAWSKDRINQPQHF. The V call is TRBV30, the J call TRBJ1-5; 7 bases align to TRBD1. The germline CDR1 and CDR2 sequences are GTSNPN and SVGIG (reference sequence). The CDR3 runs 14 residues. After removal of 2 bases from V and 3 bases from J, the junction contained 4 bases not matched to a gene.

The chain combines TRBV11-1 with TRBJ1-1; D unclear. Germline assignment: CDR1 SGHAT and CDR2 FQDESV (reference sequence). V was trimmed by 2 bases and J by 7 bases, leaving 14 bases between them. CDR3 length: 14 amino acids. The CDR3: CASSLLLGGSEAFF. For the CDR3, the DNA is TGTGCCAGCAGCTTATTGTTGGGAGGTAGTGAAGCTTTCTTT.

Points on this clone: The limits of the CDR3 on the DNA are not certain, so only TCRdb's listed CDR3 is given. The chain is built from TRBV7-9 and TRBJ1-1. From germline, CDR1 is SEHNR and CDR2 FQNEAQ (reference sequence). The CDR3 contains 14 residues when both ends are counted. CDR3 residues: CASSLRAGGSEAFF.

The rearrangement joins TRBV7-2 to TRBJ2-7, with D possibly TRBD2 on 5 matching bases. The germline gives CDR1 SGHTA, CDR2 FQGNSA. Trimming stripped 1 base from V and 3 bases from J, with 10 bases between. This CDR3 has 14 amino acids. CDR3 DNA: TGTGCCAGCAGCTTAGAGGACTCAAACTACGAGCAGTACTTC. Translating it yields CASSLEDSNYEQYF.

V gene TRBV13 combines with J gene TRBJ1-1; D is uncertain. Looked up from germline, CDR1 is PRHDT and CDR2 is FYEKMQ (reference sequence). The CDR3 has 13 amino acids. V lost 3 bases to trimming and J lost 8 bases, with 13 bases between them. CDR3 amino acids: CASSFRGLGEAFF. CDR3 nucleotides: TGTGCCAGCAGCTTTCGAGGGCTTGGCGAAGCTTTCTTT.

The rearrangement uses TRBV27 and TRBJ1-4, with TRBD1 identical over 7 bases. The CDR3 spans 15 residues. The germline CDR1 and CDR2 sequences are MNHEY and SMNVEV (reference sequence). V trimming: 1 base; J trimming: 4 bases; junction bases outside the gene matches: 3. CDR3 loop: CASSLYGTDNEKLFF. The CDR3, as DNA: TGTGCCAGCAGTTTATACGGGACAGATAATGAAAAACTGTTTTTT.